Presented here are 31 T cell receptor beta chains from one specimen sequenced in a study of early T cells in non-severe SARS-CoV-2 infection. TCRdb processed the 5' RACE reads anew with MiXCR; each CDR3 protein has one entry. The sample records tens of thousands of distinct CDR3 sequences, less than 11% being singletons. The sequencing input was whole blood. These TCRs come from an adult who was a healthcare worker with PCR-confirmed SARS-CoV-2 infection or an uninfected control (not recorded which).

The chain has TRBV7-2 and TRBJ2-7; D is ambiguous. This CDR3 spans 13 amino acids. V dropped 1 base and J dropped 1 base, with 5 bases sitting between them. The germline V gene has CDR1 SGHTA and CDR2 FQGNSA. As DNA, the CDR3 is TGTGCCAGCAGCTTAGAATCATCCTACGAGCAGTACTTC. This gives the protein CASSLESSYEQYF.

This chain connects TRBV24-1 to TRBJ2-1; TRBD2 matches 7 bases. Per the germline V gene, CDR1 is KGHDR and CDR2 is SFDVKD. V was pared by 4 bases and J by 8 bases, with 10 bases of the junction left unmatched. The CDR3 covers 15 residues. The CDR3 nucleotides are TGTGCCACCAGTGACAAACTGGCGGGGGATCATGAGCAGTTCTTC. It codes for CATSDKLAGDHEQFF.

This clonotype was observed at least ten times. This chain joins TRBV7-9 and TRBJ2-7; no reliable D call. This CDR3 has 11 amino acids. The germline V gene has CDR1 SEHNR and CDR2 FQNEAQ (reference sequence). V lost 3 bases and J lost 6, with 6 bases in between. The CDR3 region has the DNA TGTGCCAGCAGCTTTAGTGGCGAGCAGTACTTC. Amino acid sequence: CASSFSGEQYF.

A few counts support this clonotype. CDR3 nucleotide sequence: TGTGCTAGTGGTTTGGTACTAGCAGCGAACTATGGCTACACCTTC. Protein product: CASGLVLAANYGYTF. The chain recombines TRBV12-5 with TRBJ1-2; D gene unclear. CDR3 length equals 15 residues. Trimming took 0 bases from V and 2 from J, leaving 10 bases between them. Germline-derived CDR1 and CDR2 are LGHNT and FRNRAP.

V is TRBV3-1 and J is TRBJ1-2; D is ambiguous. Trimming took off 2 bases at V and 5 bases at J, with 12 bases between the two ends. CDR1 is LGHDT, CDR2 YNNKEL, per germline (reference sequence). The CDR3 sequence is 14 residues long. Here the CDR3 reads CASSQWKGGYGYTF. The CDR3 nucleotides are TGTGCCAGCAGCCAATGGAAGGGAGGTTATGGCTACACCTTC.

This clonotype was seen more than once but under ten times. This chain links TRBV29-1 with TRBJ2-5; TRBD2 matches at 7 bases. Germline trimming cut 7 bases from V and 4 bases from J; bases unmatched to any gene: 9. Germline V gene sequence: CDR1 SQVTM, CDR2 ANQGSEA. The CDR3 totals 13 residues. CDR3 residues: CSAQRGFGETQYF. The CDR3 DNA is TGCAGCGCCCAGCGGGGATTTGGAGAGACCCAGTACTTC.

This clonotype was recorded at least ten times. The V call is TRBV11-2, the J call TRBJ2-5; D unresolved. The CDR3 loop spans 13 amino acids. The germline V gene encodes CDR1 SGHAT and CDR2 FQNNGV. Deletions cut 5 bases from V and 2 bases from J, with 9 bases between. The CDR3 region has the DNA TGTGCCAGCAGCGTCGGAAATCAAGAGACCCAGTACTTC. This encodes CASSVGNQETQYF.

This clonotype was seen ten or more times. J is TRBJ1-4 and V is TRBV12-5; D might be TRBD1 (5 bases). The germline V gene has CDR1 LGHNT and CDR2 FRNRAP. The CDR3 length is 15 residues. Trimming left V 7 bases short and J 0 bases short, with 12 bases between. CDR3 DNA sequence: TGTGCTAGTGCCATGACAGCTGCAACTAATGAAAAACTGTTTTTT. Translation: CASAMTAATNEKLFF.

The rearrangement uses TRBV20-1 and TRBJ2-1, with D unclear. The CDR3 totals 11 residues. Per germline, CDR1 DFQATT and CDR2 SNEGSKA (reference sequence). V was shortened by 2 bases and J by 3 bases, with 2 bases between the two germline ends. The CDR3 is CSARHYNEQFF. CDR3 DNA sequence: TGCAGTGCTAGACACTACAATGAGCAGTTCTTC.

This clonotype was counted many times. This chain links TRBV6-5 with TRBJ2-7; 9 bases are shared with TRBD2. The V segment lost 5 bases and the J segment 7 bases; nucleotides outside the gene matches: 9. Germline V gives CDR1 MNHEY, CDR2 SVGAGI. The CDR3 extends over 14 amino acids. CDR3 bases: TGTGCCAGCAGTCCACTAGCGGGTACGGGTGAGCAGTACTTC. Protein product: CASSPLAGTGEQYF.

This clonotype was seen at least ten times. The chain links TRBV7-9 to TRBJ2-1, with D perhaps matching TRBD1 (6 bases). Trimming cost V 4 bases and J 5 bases, with 15 bases left between them. This CDR3 spans 15 amino acids. From germline, CDR1 is SEHNR and CDR2 FQNEAQ (reference sequence). The CDR3 sequence is CASSSNGQINNEQFF. CDR3 DNA: TGTGCCAGCAGCTCCAATGGACAGATAAACAATGAGCAGTTCTTC.

There are a few counts of this clonotype. The chain combines TRBV11-2 with TRBJ1-6, with D possibly TRBD1 on 6 matching bases. Germline values: CDR1 SGHAT, CDR2 FQNNGV. The CDR3 covers 14 residues. V was shortened by 7 bases and J by 7 bases, with 14 bases between the two germline ends. The CDR3 is CASNTGYRNSPLHF. DNA for the CDR3: TGTGCCAGCAACACAGGGTATCGGAATTCACCCCTCCACTTT.

This clonotype has a handful of counts. The chain employs TRBV27 and TRBJ2-7; D remains unclear. Germline values: CDR1 MNHEY, CDR2 SMNVEV (reference sequence). V was shortened by 2 bases and J by 2 bases, with 7 bases between the two germline ends. The CDR3 totals 13 residues. In DNA form, the CDR3 reads TGTGCCAGCAGTTTAAGAGGCGCCTACGAGCAGTACTTC. It is translated as CASSLRGAYEQYF.

This clonotype was observed many times. The chain uses TRBV4-2 and TRBJ2-4; D call uncertain. Germline V gene data show CDR1 as LGHNA and CDR2 as YNFKEQ. Between the trimmed V and J ends, which lost 0 bases and 9 bases, there was a span of 9 bases. The CDR3 loop spans 13 amino acids. The CDR3 DNA reads TGTGCCAGCAGCCAAGAGGGCCTGGCCATTCAGTACTTC. Translation: CASSQEGLAIQYF.

This chain's CDR3 is CSVVGAVNSYNEQFF. The DNA of the CDR3 is TGCAGCGTTGTGGGGGCAGTTAACTCCTACAATGAGCAGTTCTTC. This chain joins TRBV29-1 and TRBJ2-1, with D maybe TRBD1 (6 bases). The CDR3 runs 15 residues. Trimming took off 4 bases at V and 0 bases at J, with 13 bases between the two ends. CDR1 and CDR2 from the germline V gene are SQVTM and ANQGSEA.

The V gene is TRBV7-9, the J gene TRBJ2-1; a possible D gene is TRBD1 (5 bases). CDR3 length equals 13 residues. V was pared by 7 bases and J by 6 bases, with 13 bases between. The germline V gene has CDR1 SEHNR and CDR2 FQNEAQ (reference sequence). DNA for the CDR3: TGTGCCAGCACCAACGGCAGGGTCAATGAGCAGTTCTTC. Translated, it gives CASTNGRVNEQFF.

This clonotype was recorded many times. The V call is TRBV25-1, the J call TRBJ2-7; no clear D. CDR1 MGHDK and CDR2 SYGVNS come from the germline V gene. CDR3 size: 12 residues. V dropped 4 bases and J dropped 5 bases, with 9 bases sitting between them. In nucleotides, the CDR3 is TGTGCCAGCAGTGGTTTGTCCCACGAGCAGTACTTC. Translating gives CASSGLSHEQYF.

The chain joins TRBV10-3 to TRBJ1-1; unclear D gene. Germline V gene lookup returns CDR1 ENHRY and CDR2 SYGVKD. The CDR3 loop spans 13 amino acids. V was pared by 3 bases and J by 0 bases, with 5 bases between. This chain's CDR3 is CAISEIMNTEAFF. As DNA, the CDR3 is TGTGCCATCAGTGAAATCATGAACACTGAAGCTTTCTTT.

The rearrangement uses TRBV7-2 and TRBJ2-1; D unclear. The CDR3 has 14 amino acids. CDR1 is SGHTA and CDR2 is FQGNSA in the germline V gene. V was pared by 1 base and J by 8 bases, with 12 bases between. CDR3 region: CASSLGPRAYEQFF. The CDR3 coding sequence is TGTGCCAGCAGCTTAGGGCCCCGCGCCTATGAGCAGTTCTTC.

The table lists this clonotype with many counts. The V gene is TRBV7-3, the J gene TRBJ1-1; TRBD1 aligns across 9 bases. Looked up from germline, CDR1 is SGHTA and CDR2 is FQGTGA. This CDR3 has 15 residues. The V and J ends lost 5 bases and 3 bases, in that order; junction bases with no gene match: 7. The chain's CDR3 is CASSTGQGWDTEAFF. In DNA, the CDR3 is TGTGCCAGCAGCACGGGACAGGGCTGGGACACTGAAGCTTTCTTT. The full variable domain, its missing parts supplied by reference TRBV7-3 and TRBJ1-1, is GAGVSQTPSNKVTEKGKYVELRCDPISGHTALYWYRQSLGQGPEFLIYFQGTGAADDSGLPNDRFFAVRPEGSVSTLKIQRTERGDSAVYLCASSTGQGWDTEAFFGQGTRLTVV.

This clonotype was found a few times. V usage is TRBV7-3 and J usage is TRBJ2-7; D may be TRBD2 (7 bases). Trimming stripped 5 bases from V and 6 bases from J, with 14 bases between. The germline gives CDR1 SGHTA, CDR2 FQGTGA. The CDR3 has 13 amino acids. The CDR3 bases are TGTGCCAGCAGCCTAATTCGGGGGGCCGAGCAGTACTTC. The encoded protein is CASSLIRGAEQYF.

The rearrangement joins TRBV27 to TRBJ2-7, with unresolved D. Germline loops: CDR1 MNHEY, CDR2 SMNVEV (reference sequence). This CDR3 has 13 residues. The V and J ends lost 3 bases and 2 bases respectively, with 8 bases between them. CDR3 loop: CASSFGRAYEQYF. The CDR3 DNA follows: TGTGCCAGCAGTTTCGGCAGAGCCTACGAGCAGTACTTC.

This clonotype was detected ten times or more. V is TRBV5-1 and J is TRBJ2-1; D remains ambiguous. CDR1 SGHRS and CDR2 YFSETQ come from the germline V gene. Trimming shortened V by 3 bases and J by 8 bases, and 18 bases separated the two germline ends. The CDR3 runs to 15 residues. In DNA form, the CDR3 reads TGCGCCAGCAGCTCAACAATACAGCCCCCCGATGAGCAGTTCTTC. It codes for CASSSTIQPPDEQFF.

This clonotype was counted at least ten times. J is TRBJ1-4 and V is TRBV25-1; maybe TRBD1 (6 bases). V dropped 5 bases and J dropped 4 bases, with 20 bases sitting between them. The CDR3 spans 17 residues. CDR1 is MGHDK and CDR2 is SYGVNS in the germline V gene. The CDR3 DNA is TGTGCCAGCAGTTCGACGGGGGCGTCCTATAGTAATGAAAAACTGTTTTTT. Translating it yields CASSSTGASYSNEKLFF.

This clonotype was counted at least ten times. The V call is TRBV19, the J call TRBJ2-1, with D perhaps matching TRBD1 (5 bases). This CDR3 spans 11 amino acids. V dropped 1 base and J dropped 14 bases, with 9 bases sitting between them. Germline-derived CDR1 and CDR2 are LNHDA and SQIVND (reference sequence). This CDR3 is CASSIGQGKFF. The CDR3 nucleotides read TGTGCCAGTAGTATAGGTCAGGGTAAGTTCTTC.

CDR3 sequence: CASSFETLGPFLNTEAFF. CDR3 in DNA: TGTGCCAGCAGCTTTGAGACACTTGGACCCTTCTTGAACACTGAAGCTTTCTTT. The V and J genes are TRBV11-2 and TRBJ1-1; D is unclear. The V gene's germline CDR1 is SGHAT and CDR2 FQNNGV. V lost 3 bases, J lost 0 bases, and 20 bases lay in between. This CDR3 contains 18 residues.

This clonotype was detected a few times. The J gene is TRBJ2-7, the V gene TRBV11-3; 7 bases are a match to TRBD1. This CDR3 comprises 14 residues. Germline lookup yields CDR1 SGHNT and CDR2 YENEEA. The ends lost 1 base at V and 2 bases at J; junction bases unmatched: 2. CDR3 nucleotides: TGTGCCAGCAGCTTAGTAGACAGGGCCTACGAGCAGTACTTC. It encodes CASSLVDRAYEQYF. Full variable domain (rest looked up from reference TRBV11-3 and TRBJ2-7): EAGVVQSPRYKIIEKKQPVAFWCNPISGHNTLYWYLQNLGQGPELLIRYENEEAVDDSQLPKDRFSAERLKGVDSTLKIQPAELGDSAVYLCASSLVDRAYEQYFGPGTRLTVT.

This clonotype was picked up many times. V usage is TRBV12-3 or TRBV12-4 and J usage is TRBJ1-1, with D hard to call. With 6 bases removed from V and 8 bases from J, the gap between germline ends came to 10 bases. CDR3 length equals 11 residues. CDR3 in DNA: TGTGCCAGCAGGGCATTTGAGGAAGCTTTCTTT. It specifies CASRAFEEAFF.

CDR3 sequence: CASSVSSAPPYF. CDR3 DNA: TGTGCCAGCAGTGTATCTAGCGCTCCCCCGTACTTC. The rearrangement uses TRBV12-3 or TRBV12-4 and TRBJ2-5, with a weak D call TRBD2 (6 bases). V lost 5 bases and J 13 bases, leaving 17 bases between the germline ends. This CDR3 is built from 12 residues.

In this sample, this clonotype turned up many times. CDR3 residues: CASSYSIGSTWDETQYF. The DNA for the CDR3 is TGTGCCAGCAGTTACTCGATTGGATCTACCTGGGATGAGACCCAGTACTTC. The chain combines TRBV6-2 or TRBV6-3 with TRBJ2-5; D unclear. Trimming left V 0 bases short and J 5 bases short, with 19 bases between. The CDR3 has 17 amino acids. Looked up from germline, CDR1 is MNHEY and CDR2 is SVGEGT.

J is TRBJ1-1 and V is TRBV3-1; D unresolved. This CDR3 is 12 amino acids long. V was shortened by 0 bases and J by 7 bases, with 6 bases between the two germline ends. Germline CDR1 reads LGHDT; CDR2 reads YNNKEL (reference sequence). CDR3 sequence: CASSQDWNEAFF. The CDR3 nucleotides are TGTGCCAGCAGCCAAGATTGGAATGAAGCTTTCTTT.